The rows below give T cell receptor beta chains drawn from one sample of a study of blood T cell repertoires in COVID-19. TCRdb's table, derived via immunoSEQ multiplex PCR, lists solely in-frame clones and lacks some. The sample holds about 250,000 clones, 75% to 85% seen once. Sample: peripheral blood. These receptors came from a man aged 45-65 years with COVID-19, enrolled during active disease. The CDR3 runs from the conserved cysteine through the conserved F or W. The D gene is left open where the match is weak. Clone size appears in some rows only: once, few, many, or a class for an expanded clone.

cdr3_nt cdr3_aa clone_size v_call cdr3_length j_call d_call
TGTGCCAGCTCACTCCTATCACAGGGAAACCAGCCCCAGCATTTT CASSLLSQGNQPQHF - TRBV18 15 TRBJ1-5 -
TGTGCCAGCAGCTTGCGACTAGCGGTGAGCACAGATACGCAGTATTTT CASSLRLAVSTDTQYF - TRBV5-4 16 TRBJ2-3 TRBD2
TGTGCCAGCAGCTATAGCGGGGGGGGCCAAGAGACCCAGTACTTC CASSYSGGGQETQYF - TRBV5-4 15 TRBJ2-5 TRBD2
TGTGCCAGCAGCCCAGGAGGGGTAGGGACTGAAGCTTTCTTT CASSPGGVGTEAFF few TRBV7-6 14 TRBJ1-1 -
TGTGCCAGCACCCAGGCCAGGGCGAGTGGAGAGACCCAGTACTTC CASTQARASGETQYF - TRBV11-2 15 TRBJ2-5 -
TGTGCCAGCAGCTCCCCTGAGAGGTCGAGTCAGCCCCAGCATTTT CASSSPERSSQPQHF - TRBV7-2 15 TRBJ1-5 -
TGTGCCAGCAGCCTCCGAAGCAGGGTCGGGTACGAGCAGTACTTC CASSLRSRVGYEQYF - TRBV28 15 TRBJ2-7 -
TGTGCCAGCAGCCAAGTGGCCGGGATACAGGGTACAGATACGCAGTATTTT CASSQVAGIQGTDTQYF - TRBV4-2 17 TRBJ2-3 -
TGCGCCAGCAGCGCGGGACTAGCGGGATACACAGATACGCAGTATTTT CASSAGLAGYTDTQYF - TRBV5-1 16 TRBJ2-3 TRBD2
TGTGCCAGCACCTCTCGGACTAGCGGGGCCCAAGAGACCCAGTACTTC CASTSRTSGAQETQYF - TRBV3-1/TRBV3-2 16 TRBJ2-5 TRBD2
TGCGCCAGCAGTCCGGGAGGGAGTGGTACCGGGGAGCTGTTTTTT CASSPGGSGTGELFF - TRBV5-1 15 TRBJ2-2 TRBD2
TGTGCCAGCAGTGAATGGATAGCGGGGGGCTTCAATGAGCAGTTCTTC CASSEWIAGGFNEQFF - TRBV2 16 TRBJ2-1 TRBD2
TGTGCCAGCTCACCGGGCAGGGAAAGGGAAAAACTGTTTTTT CASSPGREREKLFF - TRBV18 14 TRBJ1-4 -
TGTGCCAGCAGTGAAACGACAGGCTATGGCTACACCTTC CASSETTGYGYTF - TRBV6-1 13 TRBJ1-2 -
TGTGCCTGGAGTGTCGAGGCGAACTATGGCTACACCTTC CAWSVEANYGYTF - TRBV30 13 TRBJ1-2 -
TGTGCCAGCAGCGTAGGTGGGGAACAGGGCTACGAGCAGTACTTC CASSVGGEQGYEQYF - TRBV9 15 TRBJ2-7 -
TGTGCCACCAGTGATCCCCTCCCGCCTGGGCGGGGGGGCGCGGGTTACAATGAGCAGTTCTTC CATSDPLPPGRGGAGYNEQFF - TRBV24-1 21 TRBJ2-1 TRBD2
TGTGCCAGCAGCCCGGACATAACTAGCACAGATACGCAGTATTTT CASSPDITSTDTQYF - TRBV5-4 15 TRBJ2-3 -
TGTGCCAGCAGCTTGGCCTCAGGAACTAATGAAAAACTGTTTTTT CASSLASGTNEKLFF once TRBV5-8 15 TRBJ1-4 -
TGTGCCAGCAGCCCCGACAGGGTTGGCTACACCTTC CASSPDRVGYTF - TRBV7-2 12 TRBJ1-2 TRBD1
TGCGCCAGCAGCCAAGATTGGACTAGCGGGTACGAGCAGTACTTC CASSQDWTSGYEQYF once TRBV4-3 15 TRBJ2-7 TRBD2
TGTGCCAGCAGTGGGGCCAGGTTTGGCGGGGAGCTGTTTTTT CASSGARFGGELFF few TRBV2 14 TRBJ2-2 -